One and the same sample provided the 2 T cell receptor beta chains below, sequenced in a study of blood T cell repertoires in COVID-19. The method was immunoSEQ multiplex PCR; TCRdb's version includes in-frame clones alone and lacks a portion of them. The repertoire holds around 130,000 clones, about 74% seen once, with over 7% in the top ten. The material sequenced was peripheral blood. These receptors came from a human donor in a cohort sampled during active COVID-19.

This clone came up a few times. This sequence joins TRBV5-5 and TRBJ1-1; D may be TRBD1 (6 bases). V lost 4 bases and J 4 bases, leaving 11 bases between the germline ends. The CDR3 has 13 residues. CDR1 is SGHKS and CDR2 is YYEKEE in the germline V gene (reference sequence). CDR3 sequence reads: CASSATGLTEAFF. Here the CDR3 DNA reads TGTGCCAGCAGCGCGACAGGACTCACTGAAGCTTTCTTT.

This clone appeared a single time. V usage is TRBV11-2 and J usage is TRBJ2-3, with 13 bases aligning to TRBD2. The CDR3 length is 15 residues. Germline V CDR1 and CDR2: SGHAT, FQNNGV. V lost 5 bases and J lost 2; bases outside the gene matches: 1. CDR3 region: CASSGLAGVTDTQYF. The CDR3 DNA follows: TGTGCCAGCAGCGGACTAGCGGGAGTCACAGATACGCAGTATTTT.